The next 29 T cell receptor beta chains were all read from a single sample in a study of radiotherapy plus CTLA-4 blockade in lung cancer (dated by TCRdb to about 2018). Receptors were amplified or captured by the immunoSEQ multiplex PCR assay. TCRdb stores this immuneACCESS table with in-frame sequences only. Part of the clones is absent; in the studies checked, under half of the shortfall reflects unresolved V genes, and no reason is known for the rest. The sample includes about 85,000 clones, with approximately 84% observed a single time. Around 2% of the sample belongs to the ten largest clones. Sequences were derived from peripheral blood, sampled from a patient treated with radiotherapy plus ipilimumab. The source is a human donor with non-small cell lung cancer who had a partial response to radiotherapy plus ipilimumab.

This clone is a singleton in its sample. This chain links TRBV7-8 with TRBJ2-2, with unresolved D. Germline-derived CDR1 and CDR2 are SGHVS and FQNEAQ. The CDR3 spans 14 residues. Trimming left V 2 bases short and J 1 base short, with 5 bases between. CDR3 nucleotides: TGTGCCAGCAGCTTAACTCTGAACACCGGGGAGCTGTTTTTT. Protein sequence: CASSLTLNTGELFF.

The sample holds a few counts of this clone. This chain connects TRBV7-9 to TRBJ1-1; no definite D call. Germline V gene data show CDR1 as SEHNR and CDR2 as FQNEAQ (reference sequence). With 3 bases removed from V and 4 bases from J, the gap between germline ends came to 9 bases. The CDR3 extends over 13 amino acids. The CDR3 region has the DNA TGTGCCAGCAGCTTTAGTTCGGGCACTGAAGCTTTCTTT. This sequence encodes CASSFSSGTEAFF.

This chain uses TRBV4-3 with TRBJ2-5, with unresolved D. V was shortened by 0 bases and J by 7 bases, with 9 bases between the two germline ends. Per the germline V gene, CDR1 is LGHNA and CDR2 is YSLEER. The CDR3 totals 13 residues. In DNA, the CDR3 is TGCGCCAGCAGCCAAGAGCGAGGTGGGACCCAGTACTTC. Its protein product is CASSQERGGTQYF.

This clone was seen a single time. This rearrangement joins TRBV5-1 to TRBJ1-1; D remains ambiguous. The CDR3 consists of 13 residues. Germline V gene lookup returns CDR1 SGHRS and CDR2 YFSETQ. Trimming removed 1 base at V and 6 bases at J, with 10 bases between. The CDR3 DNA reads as TGCGCCAGCAGCTTGAATCTACCCTCTGAAGCTTTCTTT. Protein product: CASSLNLPSEAFF.

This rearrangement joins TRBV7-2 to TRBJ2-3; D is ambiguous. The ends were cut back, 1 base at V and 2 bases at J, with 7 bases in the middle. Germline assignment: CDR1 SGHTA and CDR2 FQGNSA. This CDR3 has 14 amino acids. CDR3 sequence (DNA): TGTGCCAGCAGCTTAGGCCAGTTCACAGATACGCAGTATTTT. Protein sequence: CASSLGQFTDTQYF.

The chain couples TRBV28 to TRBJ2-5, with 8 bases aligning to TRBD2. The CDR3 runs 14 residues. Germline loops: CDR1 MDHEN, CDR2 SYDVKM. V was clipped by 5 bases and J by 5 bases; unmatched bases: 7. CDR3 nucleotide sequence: TGTGCCAGCAGTAAACTCGGGAGGGGCGAGACCCAGTACTTC. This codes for CASSKLGRGETQYF.

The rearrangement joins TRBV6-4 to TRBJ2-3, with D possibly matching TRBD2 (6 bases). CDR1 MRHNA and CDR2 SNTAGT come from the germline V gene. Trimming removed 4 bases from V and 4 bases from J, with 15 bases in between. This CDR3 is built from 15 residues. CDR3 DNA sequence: TGTGCCAGCAGTGCGGGACTTCGTCGCCCAGATACGCAGTATTTT. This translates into CASSAGLRRPDTQYF.

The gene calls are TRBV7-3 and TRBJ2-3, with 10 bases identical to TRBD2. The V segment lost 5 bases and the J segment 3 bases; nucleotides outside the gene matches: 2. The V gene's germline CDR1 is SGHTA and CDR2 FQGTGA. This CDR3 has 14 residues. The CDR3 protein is CASSPGLATDTQYF. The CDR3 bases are TGTGCCAGCAGCCCGGGACTAGCGACAGATACGCAGTATTTT.

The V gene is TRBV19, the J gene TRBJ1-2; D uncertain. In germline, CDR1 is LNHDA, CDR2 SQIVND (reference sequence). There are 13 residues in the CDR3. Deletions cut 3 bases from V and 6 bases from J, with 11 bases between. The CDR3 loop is CASSIIGQDGYTF. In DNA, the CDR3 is TGTGCCAGTAGTATTATTGGGCAAGATGGCTACACCTTC.

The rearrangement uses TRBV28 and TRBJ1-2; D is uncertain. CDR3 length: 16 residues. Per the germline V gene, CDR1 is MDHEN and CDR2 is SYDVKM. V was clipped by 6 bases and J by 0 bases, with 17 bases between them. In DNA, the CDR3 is TGTGCCAGCAGCCGGCCCCCGCACAGATCTAACTATGGCTACACCTTC. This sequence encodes CASSRPPHRSNYGYTF.

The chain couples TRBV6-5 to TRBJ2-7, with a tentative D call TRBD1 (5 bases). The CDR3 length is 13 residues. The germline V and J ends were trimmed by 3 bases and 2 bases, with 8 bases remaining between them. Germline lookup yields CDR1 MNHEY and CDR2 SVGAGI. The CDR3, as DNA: TGTGCCAGCAGTTATCTCAGGGCCTACGAGCAGTACTTC. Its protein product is CASSYLRAYEQYF.

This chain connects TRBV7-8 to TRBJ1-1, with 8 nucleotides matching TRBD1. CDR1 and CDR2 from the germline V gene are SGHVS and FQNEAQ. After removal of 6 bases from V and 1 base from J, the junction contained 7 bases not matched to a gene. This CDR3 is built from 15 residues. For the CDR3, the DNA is TGTGCCAGCAGAAACAGGGGGGGAGCGAACACTGAAGCTTTCTTT. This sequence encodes CASRNRGGANTEAFF.

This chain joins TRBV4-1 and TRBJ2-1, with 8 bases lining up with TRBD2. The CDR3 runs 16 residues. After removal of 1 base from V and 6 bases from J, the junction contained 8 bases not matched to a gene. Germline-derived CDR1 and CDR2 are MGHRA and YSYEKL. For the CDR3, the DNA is TGCGCCAGCAGCCAAGGCACGGGAGGGAAGCCCAATGAGCAGTTCTTC. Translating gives CASSQGTGGKPNEQFF.

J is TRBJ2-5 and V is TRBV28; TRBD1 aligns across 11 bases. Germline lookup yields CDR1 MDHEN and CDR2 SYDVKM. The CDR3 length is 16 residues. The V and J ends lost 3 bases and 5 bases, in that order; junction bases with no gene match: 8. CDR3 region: CASSFVGTGGRETQYF. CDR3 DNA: TGTGCCAGCAGTTTCGTCGGGACAGGGGGGAGGGAGACCCAGTACTTC. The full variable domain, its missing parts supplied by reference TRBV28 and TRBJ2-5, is DVKVTQSSRYLVKRTGEKVFLECVQDMDHENMFWYRQDPGLGLRLIYFSYDVKMKEKGDIPEGYSVSREKKERFSLILESASTNQTSMYLCASSFVGTGGRETQYFGPGTRLLVL.

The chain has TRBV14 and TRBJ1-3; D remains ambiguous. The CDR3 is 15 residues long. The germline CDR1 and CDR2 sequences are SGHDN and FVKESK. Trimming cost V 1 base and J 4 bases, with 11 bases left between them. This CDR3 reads CASSQVNRWGNTIYF. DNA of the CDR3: TGTGCCAGCAGCCAAGTAAACCGGTGGGGAAACACCATATATTTT. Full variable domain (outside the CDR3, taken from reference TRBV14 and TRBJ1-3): EAGVTQFPSHSVIEKGQTVTLRCDPISGHDNLYWYRRVMGKEIKFLLHFVKESKQDESGMPNNRFLAERTGGTYSTLKVQPAELEDSGVYFCASSQVNRWGNTIYFGEGSWLTVV.

CDR3 residues: CASSLGQSYEQYF. For the CDR3, the DNA is TGTGCCAGCAGCTTGGGACAGAGCTACGAGCAGTACTTC. This chain links TRBV5-4 with TRBJ2-7, with D perhaps TRBD1 (5 bases). The CDR3 extends over 13 amino acids. The V and J ends lost 0 bases and 3 bases respectively, with 7 bases between them. The germline V gene has CDR1 SGHNT and CDR2 YYREEE (reference sequence).

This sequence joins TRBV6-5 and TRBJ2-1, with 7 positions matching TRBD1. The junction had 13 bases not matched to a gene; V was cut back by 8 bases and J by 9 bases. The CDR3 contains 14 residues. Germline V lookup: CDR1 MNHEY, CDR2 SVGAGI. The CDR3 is CASLPTDRAREQFF. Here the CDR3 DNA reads TGTGCCAGCCTCCCTACCGACAGGGCCCGTGAGCAGTTCTTC.

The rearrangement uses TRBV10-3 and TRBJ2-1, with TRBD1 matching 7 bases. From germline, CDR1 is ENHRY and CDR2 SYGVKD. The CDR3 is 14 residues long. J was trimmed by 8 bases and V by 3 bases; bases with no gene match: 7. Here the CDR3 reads CAISEGGQLYEQFF. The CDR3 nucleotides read TGTGCCATCAGTGAAGGGGGACAGCTCTATGAGCAGTTCTTC.

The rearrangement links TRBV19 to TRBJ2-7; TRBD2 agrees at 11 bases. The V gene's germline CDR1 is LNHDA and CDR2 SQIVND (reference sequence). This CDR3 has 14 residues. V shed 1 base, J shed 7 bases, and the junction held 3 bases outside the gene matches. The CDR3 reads CASSIGLAGREQYF. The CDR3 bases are TGTGCCAGTAGTATAGGACTAGCGGGAAGGGAGCAGTACTTC. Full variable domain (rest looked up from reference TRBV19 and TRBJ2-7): DGGITQSPKYLFRKEGQNVTLSCEQNLNHDAMYWYRQDPGQGLRLIYYSQIVNDFQKGDIAEGYSVSREKKESFPLTVTSAQKNPTAFYLCASSIGLAGREQYFGPGTRLTVT.

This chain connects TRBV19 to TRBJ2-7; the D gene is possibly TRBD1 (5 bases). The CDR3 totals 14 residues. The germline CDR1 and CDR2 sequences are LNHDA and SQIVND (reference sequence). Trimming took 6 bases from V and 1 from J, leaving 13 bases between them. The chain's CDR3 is CASRNRGNSYEQYF. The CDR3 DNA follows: TGTGCCAGTAGGAATAGGGGCAATTCCTACGAGCAGTACTTC.

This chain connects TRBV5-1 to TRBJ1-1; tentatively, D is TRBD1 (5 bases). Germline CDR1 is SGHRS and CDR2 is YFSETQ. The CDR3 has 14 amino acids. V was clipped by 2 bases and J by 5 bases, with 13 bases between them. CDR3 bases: TGCGCCAGCAGCTTAGAGTTGCAGGGTACTGAAGCTTTCTTT. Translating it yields CASSLELQGTEAFF. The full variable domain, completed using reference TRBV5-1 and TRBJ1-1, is KAGVTQTPRYLIKTRGQQVTLSCSPISGHRSVSWYQQTPGQGLQFLFEYFSETQRNKGNFPGRFSGRQFSNSRSEMNVSTLELGDSALYLCASSLELQGTEAFFGQGTRLTVV.

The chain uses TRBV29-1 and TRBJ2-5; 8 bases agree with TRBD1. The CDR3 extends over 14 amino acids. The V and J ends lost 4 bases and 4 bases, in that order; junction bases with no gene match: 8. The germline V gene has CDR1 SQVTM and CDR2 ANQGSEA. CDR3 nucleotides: TGCAGCGTTGTAGGACAGGGAGTGGCAGAGACCCAGTACTTC. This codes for CSVVGQGVAETQYF.

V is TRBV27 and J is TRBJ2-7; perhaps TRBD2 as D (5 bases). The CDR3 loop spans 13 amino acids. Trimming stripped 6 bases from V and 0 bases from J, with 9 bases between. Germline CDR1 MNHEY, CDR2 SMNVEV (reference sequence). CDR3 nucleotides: TGTGCCAGCAGCCCGCGGGCCTCCTACGAGCAGTACGTC. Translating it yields CASSPRASYEQYV.

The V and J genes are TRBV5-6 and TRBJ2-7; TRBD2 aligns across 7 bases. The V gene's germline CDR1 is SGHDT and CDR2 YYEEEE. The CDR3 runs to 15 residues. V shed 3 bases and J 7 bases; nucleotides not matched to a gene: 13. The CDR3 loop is CASSSGTTPWGEQYV. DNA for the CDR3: TGTGCCAGCAGCTCCGGGACTACCCCCTGGGGGGAGCAGTACGTC.

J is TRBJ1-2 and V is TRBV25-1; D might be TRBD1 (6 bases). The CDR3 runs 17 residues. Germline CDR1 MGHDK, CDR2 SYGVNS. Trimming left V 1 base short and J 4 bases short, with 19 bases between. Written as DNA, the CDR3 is TGTGCCAGCAGTGAATTCCCCAATCAAGGACAGACCTATGGCTACACCTTC. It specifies CASSEFPNQGQTYGYTF.

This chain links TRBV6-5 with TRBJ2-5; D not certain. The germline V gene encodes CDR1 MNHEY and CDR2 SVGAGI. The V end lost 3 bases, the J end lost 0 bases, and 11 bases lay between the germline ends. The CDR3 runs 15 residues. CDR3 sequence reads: CASSYTFLYQETQYF. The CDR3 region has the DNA TGTGCCAGCAGTTATACTTTCCTGTACCAAGAGACCCAGTACTTC.

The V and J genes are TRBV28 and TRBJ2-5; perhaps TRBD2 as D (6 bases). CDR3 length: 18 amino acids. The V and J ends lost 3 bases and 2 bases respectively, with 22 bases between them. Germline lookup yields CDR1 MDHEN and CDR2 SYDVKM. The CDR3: CASSFLGDPGLPQETQYF. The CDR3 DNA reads TGTGCCAGCAGTTTTTTGGGTGATCCGGGACTCCCTCAAGAGACCCAGTACTTC.

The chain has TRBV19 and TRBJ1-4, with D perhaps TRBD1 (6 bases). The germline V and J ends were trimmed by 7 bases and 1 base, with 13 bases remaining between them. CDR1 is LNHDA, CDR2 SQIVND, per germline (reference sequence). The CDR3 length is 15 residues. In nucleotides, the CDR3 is TGTGCCAGTAAGGGAGGGGGAAGAACTAATGAAAAACTGTTTTTT. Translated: CASKGGGRTNEKLFF.

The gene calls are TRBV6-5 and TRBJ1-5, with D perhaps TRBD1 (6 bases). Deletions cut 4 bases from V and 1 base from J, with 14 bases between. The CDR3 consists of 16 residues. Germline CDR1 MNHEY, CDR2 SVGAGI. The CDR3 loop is CASSSVGTTSNQPQHF. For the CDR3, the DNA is TGTGCCAGCAGTTCAGTGGGGACAACCAGCAATCAGCCCCAGCATTTT.